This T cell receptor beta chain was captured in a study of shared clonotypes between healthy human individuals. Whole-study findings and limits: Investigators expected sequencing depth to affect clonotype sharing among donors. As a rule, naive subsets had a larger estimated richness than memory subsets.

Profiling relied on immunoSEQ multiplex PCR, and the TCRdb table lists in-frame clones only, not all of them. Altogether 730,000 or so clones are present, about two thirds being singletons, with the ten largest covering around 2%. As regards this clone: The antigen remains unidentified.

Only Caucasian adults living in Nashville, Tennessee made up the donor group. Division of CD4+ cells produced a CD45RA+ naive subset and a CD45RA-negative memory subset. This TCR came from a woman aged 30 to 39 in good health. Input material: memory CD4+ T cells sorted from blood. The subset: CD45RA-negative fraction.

The CDR3 DNA follows: TGCGCCAGCAGCTTGGGTGGACAGCCATCCTACGAGCAGTACTTC. Encoded protein: CASSLGGQPSYEQYF. The chain couples TRBV5-1 to TRBJ2-7; maybe TRBD1 (6 bases). The CDR3 length is 15 residues. Trimming shortened V by 0 bases and J by 1 base, and 11 bases separated the two germline ends. Germline V gene sequence: CDR1 SGHRS, CDR2 YFSETQ.